This T cell receptor beta chain was obtained from a study of T-cell reconstitution after alpha-beta-depleted transplantation in children. Study results and caveats: Day-60 TCRbeta diversity that was high in some patients was derived from surviving recipient T cells and thymic progenitors. Newly produced T cells mostly provided counts and TCRbeta diversity after one year, as hyperexpanded clones declined. Reports say that about two months after transplant, the alpha-beta T cells came out of several hundred graft clones that had expanded.

A note on this clonotype: The antigen is not known.

The germline V gene has CDR1 SGHKS and CDR2 YYEKEE (reference sequence). The CDR3 consists of 16 residues. V was pared by 0 bases and J by 0 bases, with 12 bases between. Preparing the TCRbeta library involved the use of unique molecular identifiers. TCRdb fed the PCR reads into MiXCR, producing one record per CDR3 protein. The sample lists 450,000 to 550,000 distinct CDR3 sequences; about an eighth were seen once. The sample was PBMCs, mostly from graft donor cells, taken 180 days after TCRalphabeta/CD19-depleted stem cell transplant. The rearrangement links TRBV5-5 to TRBJ1-1, with D uncertain. This TCR was recovered from a female patient aged 2-9 years who had a stem cell transplant for aplastic anemia, so the T cells may come from the graft donor. The DNA for the CDR3 is TGTGCCAGCAGCTTGGCAGGTTCGCAGATGAACACTGAAGCTTTCTTT. As protein: CASSLAGSQMNTEAFF. Full variable domain (outside the CDR3, taken from reference TRBV5-5 and TRBJ1-1): DAGVTQSPTHLIKTRGQQVTLRCSPISGHKSVSWYQQVLGQGPQFIFQYYEKEERGRGNFPDRFSARQFPNYSSELNVNALLLGDSALYLCASSLAGSQMNTEAFFGQGTRLTVV.